This T cell receptor (beta chain) was obtained from a study of OX40 agonist ivuxolimab in advanced cancers. The J segment lost 5 bases and the V segment lost 0 bases, leaving 7 bases of the junction unmatched. CDR1 SGHTA and CDR2 FQGTGA come from the germline V gene. CDR3 length: 16 amino acids. Profiled with immunoSEQ multiplex PCR; TCRdb holds only in-frame clones, not every one. The sample holds about 40,000 clones, approximately 90% seen once. The gene calls are TRBV7-3 and TRBJ2-1, with TRBD2 matching over 7 bases. Specimen: CD4+ or CD8+ T cells sorted from blood, collected in a trial of the OX40 agonist ivuxolimab. This TCR was sampled from an adult with an advanced solid tumor such as melanoma, head and neck, liver or kidney cancer. In DNA form, the CDR3 reads TGTGCCAGCAGCTTAACGGGTGCTAGCGGAGACAATGAGCAGTTCTTC. It translates to CASSLTGASGDNEQFF.